The rows below give T cell receptor beta chains drawn from one sample of a study of T cells in Graves' hyperthyroidism and ophthalmopathy. MiXCR was run by TCRdb on the multiplex PCR reads, yielding one entry per CDR3 protein. The sample has hundreds of thousands of distinct CDR3 sequences; around a quarter are singletons. The sample consisted of blood. The source is a woman aged 25 to 45 with Graves' ophthalmopathy. The CDR3 runs from the conserved cysteine through the conserved F or W. The D gene is left open where the match is weak. The size field is filled for only some rows; it gives once, few, many or a size class.

v_gene	d_gene	abundance	j_gene	CDR3aa	CDR3nt
TRBV4-3	-	few	TRBJ2-7	CASTSPGRTYEQYF	TGCGCCAGCACCAGTCCGGGACGCACCTACGAGCAGTACTTC
TRBV5-1	-	once	TRBJ2-5	CASSLAVALSETQYF	TGCGCCAGCAGCTTGGCGGTGGCTCTAAGTGAGACCCAGTACTTC
TRBV29-1	-	many	TRBJ1-1	CSVEEVMNTEAFF	TGCAGCGTTGAAGAGGTCATGAACACTGAAGCTTTCTTT
TRBV11-2	-	many	TRBJ2-4	CASSLGDGRLQYF	TGTGCCAGCAGCTTAGGGGACGGGCGGCTTCAGTACTTC
TRBV12-3/TRBV12-4	-	-	TRBJ1-2	CASTLMGDYGYTF	TGTGCCAGCACCCTCATGGGGGATTATGGCTACACCTTC
TRBV7-9	TRBD2	-	TRBJ2-1	CASSLEGGVEQFF	TGTGCCAGCAGCTTAGAGGGAGGGGTTGAGCAGTTCTTC
TRBV20-1	TRBD2	many	TRBJ2-5	CSAHARAGGYQETQYF	TGCAGTGCACACGCCCGCGCGGGGGGGTACCAAGAGACCCAGTACTTC
TRBV29-1	-	many	TRBJ2-5	CSVAPQGSRGETQYF	TGCAGCGTTGCCCCACAGGGCAGCAGAGGAGAGACCCAGTACTTC
TRBV19	-	many	TRBJ1-1	CASSIRQDGLNTEAFF	TGTGCCAGTAGTATTAGACAGGATGGATTAAACACTGAAGCTTTCTTT
TRBV7-8	TRBD1	many	TRBJ1-3	CATGQHSGNTIYF	TGTGCCACGGGACAGCACTCTGGAAACACCATATATTTT
TRBV7-3	-	-	TRBJ2-7	CASSVGDSHSEQYF	TGTGCCAGCAGCGTCGGGGATTCGCATTCCGAGCAGTACTTC
TRBV11-1	-	many	TRBJ1-5	CASSLSPGGSNQPQHF	TGTGCCAGCAGCCTGAGCCCGGGGGGAAGCAATCAGCCCCAGCATTTT
TRBV27	TRBD1	many	TRBJ2-5	CASSSQGVLETQYF	TGTGCCAGCAGTTCTCAGGGGGTGTTAGAGACCCAGTACTTC
TRBV28	-	many	TRBJ1-5	CASSSTGWQPQHF	TGTGCCAGCAGTTCGACAGGTTGGCAGCCCCAGCATTTT
TRBV11-2	-	-	TRBJ2-7	CASSLVSSNEQYF	TGTGCCAGCAGCTTAGTAAGTTCCAACGAGCAGTACTTC
TRBV4-1	-	-	TRBJ1-1	CASSQGWQSSNTEAFF	TGCGCCAGCAGCCAAGGATGGCAGTCCTCGAACACTGAAGCTTTCTTT
TRBV12-3/TRBV12-4	-	-	TRBJ1-1	CASSSPDSGRSAFF	TGTGCCAGCAGTTCCCCCGACAGCGGGAGATCAGCTTTCTTT
TRBV28	TRBD1	-	TRBJ2-5	CASSHRDRKETQYF	TGTGCCAGCAGCCACCGGGACAGAAAAGAGACCCAGTACTTC
TRBV11-2	-	many	TRBJ2-7	CASSFKPDRTYEQYF	TGTGCCAGCAGCTTTAAGCCAGATCGGACCTACGAGCAGTACTTC
TRBV27	TRBD2	many	TRBJ2-7	CASSRTSGSYEQYF	TGTGCCAGCAGTAGGACTAGCGGGTCCTACGAGCAGTACTTC
TRBV6-1	TRBD1	many	TRBJ1-2	CASSGTGSGYGYTF	TGTGCCAGCAGTGGGACAGGAAGTGGCTATGGCTACACCTTC
TRBV5-1	-	many	TRBJ2-4	CASSLIVGTNIQYF	TGCGCCAGCAGCTTGATTGTAGGGACAAACATTCAGTACTTC
TRBV20-1	-	many	TRBJ1-6	CSATVEPLHF	TGCAGTGCTACCGTTGAACCCCTCCACTTT
TRBV7-3	-	many	TRBJ1-1	CASSPGRGEDTEAFF	TGTGCCAGCAGCCCAGGGCGGGGAGAGGACACTGAAGCTTTCTTT
TRBV5-1	-	-	TRBJ2-7	CASSPNRFPYEQYF	TGCGCCAGCAGCCCCAACAGGTTTCCCTACGAGCAGTACTTC
TRBV18	-	few	TRBJ1-6	CASSLGQRDNSPLHF	TGTGCCAGCTCCCTCGGACAGCGAGATAATTCACCCCTCCACTTT
TRBV5-1	TRBD1	-	TRBJ2-7	CASSLGEWGQGAYEQYF	TGCGCCAGCAGCTTGGGGGAATGGGGACAGGGGGCCTACGAGCAGTACTTC
TRBV28	TRBD1	many	TRBJ1-1	CASSLDRENTEAFF	TGTGCCAGCAGTTTGGACAGGGAGAACACTGAAGCTTTCTTT
TRBV5-6	-	-	TRBJ1-1	CASLRGGLRNTEAFF	TGTGCCAGTCTTAGGGGGGGTTTGAGGAACACTGAAGCTTTCTTT
TRBV28	-	-	TRBJ2-7	CASSTPSRDEQYF	TGTGCCAGCAGTACCCCAAGCAGGGACGAGCAGTACTTC
TRBV27	-	few	TRBJ2-5	CASSLSGTETQYF	TGTGCCAGCAGTTTATCCGGGACGGAGACCCAGTACTTC
TRBV6-1	TRBD1	many	TRBJ1-2	CASSEAPGQGVYGYTF	TGTGCCAGCAGTGAAGCGCCGGGACAGGGGGTCTATGGCTACACCTTC
TRBV5-4	-	many	TRBJ2-7	CASSLDGNEQYF	TGTGCCAGCAGCTTGGACGGGAACGAGCAGTACTTC
TRBV10-2	-	-	TRBJ1-1	CASSEFFFPVSNTEAFF	TGCGCCAGCAGTGAGTTTTTCTTCCCGGTTTCGAACACTGAAGCTTTCTTT
TRBV14	TRBD2	-	TRBJ2-7	CASRLTGGPREQYF	TGTGCCAGCCGGTTGACGGGAGGGCCTCGCGAGCAGTACTTC
TRBV12-3/TRBV12-4	TRBD1	many	TRBJ1-1	CASITGQVNTEAFF	TGTGCCAGCATTACCGGACAGGTGAACACTGAAGCTTTCTTT
TRBV11-3	-	many	TRBJ2-1	CASSLANGDEQFF	TGTGCCAGCAGCTTAGCGAACGGCGATGAGCAGTTCTTC
TRBV6-2/TRBV6-3	TRBD1	-	TRBJ1-3	CASSYLPSETGSGNTIYF	TGTGCCAGCAGTTACCTTCCCTCAGAGACAGGGTCTGGAAACACCATATATTTT
TRBV2	TRBD1	-	TRBJ1-1	CATSWGQANTEAFF	TGTGCCACCTCTTGGGGACAGGCGAACACTGAAGCTTTCTTT
TRBV6-4	-	-	TRBJ1-4	CASRADYREDEKLFF	TGTGCCAGTAGGGCGGACTACAGGGAGGATGAAAAACTGTTTTTT